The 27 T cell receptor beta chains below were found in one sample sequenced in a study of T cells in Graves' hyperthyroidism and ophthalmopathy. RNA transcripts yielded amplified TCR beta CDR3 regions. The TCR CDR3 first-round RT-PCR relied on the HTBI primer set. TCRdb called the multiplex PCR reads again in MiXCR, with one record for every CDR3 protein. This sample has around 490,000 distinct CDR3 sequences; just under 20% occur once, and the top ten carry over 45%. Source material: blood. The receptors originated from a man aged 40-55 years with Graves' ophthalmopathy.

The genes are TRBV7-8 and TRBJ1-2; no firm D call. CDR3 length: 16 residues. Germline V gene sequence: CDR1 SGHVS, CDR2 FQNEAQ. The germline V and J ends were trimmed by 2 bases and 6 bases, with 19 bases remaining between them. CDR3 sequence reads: CASSLTPGPTDNGYTF. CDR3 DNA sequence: TGTGCCAGCAGCTTAACCCCCGGCCCGACTGACAATGGCTACACCTTC.

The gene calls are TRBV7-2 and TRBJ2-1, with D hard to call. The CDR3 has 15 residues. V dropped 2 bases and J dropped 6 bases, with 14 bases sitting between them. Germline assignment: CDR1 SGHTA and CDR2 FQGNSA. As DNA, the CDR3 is TGTGCCAGCAGCTTAAGGTCCGGAGTTGGCAATGAGCAGTTCTTC. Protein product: CASSLRSGVGNEQFF.

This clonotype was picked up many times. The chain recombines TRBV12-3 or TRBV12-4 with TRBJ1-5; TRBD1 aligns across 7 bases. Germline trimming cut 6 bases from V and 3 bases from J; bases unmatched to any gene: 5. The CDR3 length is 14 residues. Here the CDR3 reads CASRRTGNNQPQHF. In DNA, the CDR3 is TGTGCCAGCAGGAGGACAGGAAACAATCAGCCCCAGCATTTT.

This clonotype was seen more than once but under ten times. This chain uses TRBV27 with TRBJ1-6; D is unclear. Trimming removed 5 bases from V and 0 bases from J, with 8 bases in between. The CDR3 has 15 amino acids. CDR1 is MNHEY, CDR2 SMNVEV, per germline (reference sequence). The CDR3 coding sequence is TGTGCCAGCAGTCCGCTCCGCTCCTATAATTCACCCCTCCACTTT. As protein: CASSPLRSYNSPLHF.

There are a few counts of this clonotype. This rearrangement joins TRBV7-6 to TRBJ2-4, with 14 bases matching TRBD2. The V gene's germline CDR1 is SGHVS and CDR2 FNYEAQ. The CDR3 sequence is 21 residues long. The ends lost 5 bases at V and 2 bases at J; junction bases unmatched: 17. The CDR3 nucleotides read TGTGCCAGCAGCCGAAAGGGCGGGACTAGCGGGGGCCCCTCATCCAAAAACATTCAGTACTTC. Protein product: CASSRKGGTSGGPSSKNIQYF.

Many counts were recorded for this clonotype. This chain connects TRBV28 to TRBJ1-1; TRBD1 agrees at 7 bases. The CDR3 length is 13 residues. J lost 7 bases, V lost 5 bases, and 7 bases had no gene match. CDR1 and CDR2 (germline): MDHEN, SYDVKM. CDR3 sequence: CASSRQGGIEAFF. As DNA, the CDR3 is TGTGCCAGCAGTAGACAGGGTGGGATTGAAGCTTTCTTT.

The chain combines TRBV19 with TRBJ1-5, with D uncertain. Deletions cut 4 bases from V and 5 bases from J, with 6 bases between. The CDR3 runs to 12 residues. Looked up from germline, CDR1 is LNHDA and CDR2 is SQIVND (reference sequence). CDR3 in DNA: TGTGCCAGTAGTACGGACTATCAGCCCCAGCATTTT. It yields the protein CASSTDYQPQHF.

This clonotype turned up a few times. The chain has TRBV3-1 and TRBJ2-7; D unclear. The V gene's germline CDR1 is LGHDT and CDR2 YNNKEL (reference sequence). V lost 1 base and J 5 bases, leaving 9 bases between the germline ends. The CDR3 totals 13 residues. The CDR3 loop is CASSQAGVDEQYF. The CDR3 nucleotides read TGTGCCAGCAGCCAAGCAGGAGTCGACGAGCAGTACTTC.

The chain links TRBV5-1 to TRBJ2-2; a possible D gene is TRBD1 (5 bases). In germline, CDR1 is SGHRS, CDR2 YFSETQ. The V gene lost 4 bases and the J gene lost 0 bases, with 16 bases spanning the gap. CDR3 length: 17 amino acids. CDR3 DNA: TGCGCCAGCAGCCCTTTAGGCAGGGTGCCGAACACCGGGGAGCTGTTTTTT. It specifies CASSPLGRVPNTGELFF. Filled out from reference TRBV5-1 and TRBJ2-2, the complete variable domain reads KAGVTQTPRYLIKTRGQQVTLSCSPISGHRSVSWYQQTPGQGLQFLFEYFSETQRNKGNFPGRFSGRQFSNSRSEMNVSTLELGDSALYLCASSPLGRVPNTGELFFGEGSRLTVL.

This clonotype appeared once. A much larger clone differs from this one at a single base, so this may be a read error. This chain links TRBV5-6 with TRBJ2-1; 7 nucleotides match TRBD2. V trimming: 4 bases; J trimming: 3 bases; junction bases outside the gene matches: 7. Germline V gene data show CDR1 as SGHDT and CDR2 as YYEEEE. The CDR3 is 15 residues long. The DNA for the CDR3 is TGTGCCAGCAGCACACGGCGGGAGATCTACAATGAGCAGTTCTTC. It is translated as CASSTRREIYNEQFF.

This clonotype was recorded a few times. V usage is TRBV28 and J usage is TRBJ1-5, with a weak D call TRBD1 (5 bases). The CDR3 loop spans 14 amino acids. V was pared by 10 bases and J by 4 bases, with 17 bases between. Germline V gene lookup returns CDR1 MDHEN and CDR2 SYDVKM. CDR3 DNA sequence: TGTGCCACCCTTGTGGGGGGTAGGAATCAGCCCCAGCATTTT. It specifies CATLVGGRNQPQHF.

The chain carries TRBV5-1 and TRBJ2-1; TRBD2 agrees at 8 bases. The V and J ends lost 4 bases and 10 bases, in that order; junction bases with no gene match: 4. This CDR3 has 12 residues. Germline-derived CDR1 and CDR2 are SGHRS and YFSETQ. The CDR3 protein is CASSGEREEQFF. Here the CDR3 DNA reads TGCGCCAGCAGCGGCGAGCGGGAGGAGCAGTTCTTC.

This CDR3 reads CASSLGASGRTFYEQYF. CDR3 nucleotides: TGTGCCAGCAGTCTCGGGGCTAGCGGGAGGACCTTCTACGAGCAGTACTTC. The chain couples TRBV6-1 to TRBJ2-7; 11 positions match TRBD2. The junction had 12 bases not matched to a gene; V was cut back by 5 bases and J by 3 bases. Per the germline V gene, CDR1 is MNHNS and CDR2 is SASEGT. The CDR3 consists of 17 residues.

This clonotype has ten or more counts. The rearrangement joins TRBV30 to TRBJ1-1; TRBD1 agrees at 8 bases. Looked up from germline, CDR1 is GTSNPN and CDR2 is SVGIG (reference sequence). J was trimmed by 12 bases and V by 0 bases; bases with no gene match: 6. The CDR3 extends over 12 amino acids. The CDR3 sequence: CAWSVTQGGTFF. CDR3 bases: TGTGCCTGGAGTGTTACACAGGGGGGAACTTTCTTT.

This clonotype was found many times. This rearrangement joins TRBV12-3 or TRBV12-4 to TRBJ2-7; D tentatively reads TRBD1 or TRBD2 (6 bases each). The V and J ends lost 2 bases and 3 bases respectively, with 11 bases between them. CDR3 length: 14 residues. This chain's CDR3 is CASSLRGASYEQYF. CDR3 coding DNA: TGTGCCAGCAGTTTAAGGGGGGCGAGCTACGAGCAGTACTTC.

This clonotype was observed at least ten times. CDR3 in amino acids: CSARAGGGAYEQYF. The CDR3 DNA reads as TGCAGTGCTAGAGCTGGGGGCGGAGCCTACGAGCAGTACTTC. The chain is built from TRBV20-1 and TRBJ2-7; D is perhaps TRBD1 (6 bases). Germline-derived CDR1 and CDR2 are DFQATT and SNEGSKA (reference sequence). V lost 1 base, J lost 2 bases, and 12 bases lay in between. The CDR3 covers 14 residues.

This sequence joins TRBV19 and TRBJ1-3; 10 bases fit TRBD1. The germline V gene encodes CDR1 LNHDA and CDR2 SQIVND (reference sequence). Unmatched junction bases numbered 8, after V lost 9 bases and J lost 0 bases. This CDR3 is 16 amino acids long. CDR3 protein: CASKETGGHSGNTIYF. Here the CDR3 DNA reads TGTGCCAGCAAAGAGACAGGGGGCCACTCTGGAAACACCATATATTTT.

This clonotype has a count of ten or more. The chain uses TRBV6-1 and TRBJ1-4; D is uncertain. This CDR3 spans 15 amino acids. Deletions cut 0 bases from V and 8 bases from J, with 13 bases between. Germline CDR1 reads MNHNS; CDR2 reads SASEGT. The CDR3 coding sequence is TGTGCCAGCAGTGAAGCTTGGAGCCTGATGGAAAAACTGTTTTTT. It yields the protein CASSEAWSLMEKLFF.

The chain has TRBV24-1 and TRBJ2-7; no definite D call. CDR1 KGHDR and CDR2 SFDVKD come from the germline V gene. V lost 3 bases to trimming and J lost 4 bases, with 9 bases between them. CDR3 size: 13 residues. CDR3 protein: CATSDPTTYEQYF. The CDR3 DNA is TGTGCCACCAGTGATCCTACAACGTACGAGCAGTACTTC.

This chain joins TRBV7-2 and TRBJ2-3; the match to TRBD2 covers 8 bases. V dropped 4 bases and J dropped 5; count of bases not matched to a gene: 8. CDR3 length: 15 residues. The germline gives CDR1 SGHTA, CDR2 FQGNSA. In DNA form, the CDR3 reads TGTGCCAGCAGCTCAAAGATCGGGGGGGGAGATACGCAGTATTTT. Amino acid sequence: CASSSKIGGGDTQYF.

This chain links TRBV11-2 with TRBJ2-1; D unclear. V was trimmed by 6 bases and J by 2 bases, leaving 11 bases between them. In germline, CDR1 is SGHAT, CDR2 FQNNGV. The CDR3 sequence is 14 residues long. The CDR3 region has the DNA TGTGCCAGCAGGGGCCAGCCGGCCTACAATGAGCAGTTCTTC. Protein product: CASRGQPAYNEQFF.

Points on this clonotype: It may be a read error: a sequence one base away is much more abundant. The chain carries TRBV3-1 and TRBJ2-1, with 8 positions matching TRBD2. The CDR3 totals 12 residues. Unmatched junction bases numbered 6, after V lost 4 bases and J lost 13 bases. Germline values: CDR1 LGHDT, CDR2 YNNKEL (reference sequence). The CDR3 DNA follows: TGTGCCAGCAGCCCCCAGCGGGGGAACCAGTTCTTC. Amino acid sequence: CASSPQRGNQFF.

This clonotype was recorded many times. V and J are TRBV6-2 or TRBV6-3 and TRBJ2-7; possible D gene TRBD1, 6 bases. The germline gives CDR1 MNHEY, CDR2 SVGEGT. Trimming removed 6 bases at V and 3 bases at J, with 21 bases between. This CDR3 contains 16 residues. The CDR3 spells CASSLPTGTPNYEQYF. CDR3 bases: TGTGCCAGCAGCCTACCCACCGGGACACCCAACTACGAGCAGTACTTC.

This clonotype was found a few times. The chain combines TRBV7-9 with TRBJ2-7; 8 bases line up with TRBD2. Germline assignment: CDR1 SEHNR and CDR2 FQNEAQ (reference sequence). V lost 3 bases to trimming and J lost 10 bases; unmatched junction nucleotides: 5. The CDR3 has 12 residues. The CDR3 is CASSLLGTRQYF. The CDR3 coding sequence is TGTGCCAGCAGCTTGTTGGGGACTAGACAGTACTTC.

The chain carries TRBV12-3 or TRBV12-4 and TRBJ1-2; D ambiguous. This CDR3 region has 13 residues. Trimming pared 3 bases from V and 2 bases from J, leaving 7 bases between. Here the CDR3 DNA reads TGTGCCAGCAGTTTGGTGAGGAACTATGGCTACACCTTC. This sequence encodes CASSLVRNYGYTF.

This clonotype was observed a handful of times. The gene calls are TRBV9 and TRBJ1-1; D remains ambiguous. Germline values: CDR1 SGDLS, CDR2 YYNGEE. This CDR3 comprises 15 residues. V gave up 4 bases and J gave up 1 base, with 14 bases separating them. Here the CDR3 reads CASSPRMGQNTEAFF. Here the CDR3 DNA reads TGTGCCAGCAGCCCGCGGATGGGTCAGAACACTGAAGCTTTCTTT.

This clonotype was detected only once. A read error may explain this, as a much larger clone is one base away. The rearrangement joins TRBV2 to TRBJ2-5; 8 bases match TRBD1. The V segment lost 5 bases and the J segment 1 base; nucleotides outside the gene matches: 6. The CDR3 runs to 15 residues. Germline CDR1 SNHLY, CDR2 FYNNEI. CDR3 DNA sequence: TGTGCCAGCAGTACTCAGGGGGCCCCCCAAGAGACCCAGTACTTC. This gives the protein CASSTQGAPQETQYF.